The present T cell receptor beta chain was sequenced within a study of shared clonotypes between healthy human individuals (dated by TCRdb to the early 2020s). Describing the broader study: A few men and a couple of women, aged 18 to 49 years, made up the cohort. Between about 0.9 and 10 billion PBMCs per donor were obtained by leukapheresis. Libraries were prepared and TCR repertoires were sequenced by different laboratories using diverse techniques, in order to increase sequencing depth and limit assay-specific biases. For each donor, three plates each were used for CD4 naive and CD4 memory, two plates were used for CD8 naive, and one plate was used for CD8 memory. To estimate repertoire size and how much clonotypes are shared between individuals, the study performed deep sequencing of blood TCR repertoires from roughly five healthy adults. Beyond this particular receptor, the publication reports: Higher generation probabilities were observed for clonotypes shared by all four sorted-subset donors than for non-shared clonotypes. Sampling was limited to blood, and TCR repertoires in tissue likely differ from TCR repertoires in blood. Pairwise subsampling led to the expectation that sequencing depth would affect the degree of clonotype sharing among donors. The genetic and exposure-history diversity represented was limited by the small number of donors. When a few donors were compared, the shared fraction of clonotypes was about 5.4% for naive CD4, around 3.6% for naive CD8, 2.3% for memory CD4, and 0.35% to 0.4% for memory CD8. Naive subsets generally had larger estimated clonotype richness than memory subsets. Incomplete sequencing was indicated by rarefaction of sorted-subset datasets, despite the large sequencing depth.

The donors were healthy, HIV-negative adults who had no recently reported acute infections or vaccinations. Every donor was a Caucasian adult residing in Nashville, Tennessee, USA. Magnetic negative selection was used to enrich CD4+ T cells, after which naive cells were positively selected on CD45RA and the negative fraction became the memory subset. Blood was obtained by leukapheresis, after which PBMCs were separated by Ficoll-Histopaque density gradient centrifugation and cryopreserved in liquid nitrogen vapor phase. Purity and quantity of every magnetically sorted T cell population were checked by analytical flow cytometry. Genomic DNA was isolated from each sorted fraction and quantified by UV absorbance on a Nanodrop 2000c. Trimming costs V 5 bases and J 0 bases, and their ends lie 5 bases apart. The germline V gene sets CDR1 to SGHRS and CDR2 to YFSETQ. The CDR3 has 13 amino acids, counting the end cysteine and phenylalanine. The entry retains the CDR3 DNA only, 39 bases that are in frame from base 1.

TCR CDR3 regions were amplified from genomic DNA by multiplex PCR using the deep immunoSEQ assay. Extracted genomic DNA from each cell subset was distributed evenly across all wells of several immunoSEQ 96-well plates, and each plate was treated as a replicate. For sorted subsets, each replicate PCR was loaded with about 200 ng genomic DNA, equivalent to 30,000 or so T cell genomes. Purified libraries were measured with a Qubit 3.0 fluorometer, size-checked on a Bioanalyzer 2100, and measured again with the KAPA Library Quantification kit. A separate single-read 150-cycle Illumina NextSeq 550 flow cell was used to sequence each immunoSEQ 96-well plate. The original methods were these. Because only junctional sequences without quality scores were contained in the immunoSEQ output, filtering matching that applied to full-length reads could not be performed. To assign V/J genes and CDR3, sequences were annotated against IMGT germline references using PyIR, a Python wrapper for IgBLAST v1.9. Any read was removed if the V/J assignment was weak (E-value above 1e-6), the CDR3 was missing, or the read contained stop codons, out-of-frame junctions, or ambiguous translated residues. V3J clonotypes were defined as sequences sharing an identical inferred V gene, J gene, and CDR3 amino acid sequence. The percentage overlap between two repertoires was calculated by dividing the number of shared unique clonotypes by the size of the smaller repertoire. Richness of each repertoire was evaluated using RTK rarefaction, the Chao1 estimator, and Recon v2.1 estimates of unobserved clonotypes. For all TCRbeta clonotypes obtained by the gDNA method from a handful of donors, generation probabilities were computed with OLGA. The immuneACCESS repertoire file appears here via TCRdb, limited to in-frame rearrangements. These files lack a portion of the clones; in checked studies, under half of the deficit traces to unresolved V genes, and the cause of the others is not known. That table supplies the V and J calls and clone size; D and trimming were determined from the DNA. This sample is represented by 2 million to 3 million clones; around nine tenths of them were singletons. The ten top clones hold more than 0.12% of the sample.

In regard to this clone: What this receptor recognizes is not known. No base quality values were provided; no much bigger clone lies one nucleotide off. Other DNA sequences of this sample code for an identical CDR3.

This TCR was sampled from a man in his late teens or twenties in good health. The sequencing input was naive CD4+ T cells sorted from blood. What the cell subset or site label conveys for this sample: CD45RA+ positively selected. The V and J segments used are TRBV5-1 and TRBJ2-2, with no confident D gene call. In nucleotides, the sequence is TGCGCCAGCAGTACATCGAACACCGGGGAGCTGTTTTTT. This gives the protein CASSTSNTGELFF.